Listed below are T cell receptor beta chains from one sample, sequenced in a study of T cell changes during pregnancy in multiple sclerosis. The assay was immunoSEQ multiplex PCR, and TCRdb's table has in-frame clones only and misses some. The data hold about 30,000 clones, with 75% to 95% observed a single time. Here the sequenced sample was CD8+ T cells from peripheral blood mononuclear cells, taken before pregnancy. The receptors derive from a female donor with multiple sclerosis, enrolled in a pregnancy study. The CDR3 runs from the conserved cysteine through the conserved F or W. A clone size is listed for some rows: how often the clone was seen (once, few, many), or a class if it is expanded.

J | V | size | CDR3
TRBJ1-2 | TRBV11-2 | NA | CASSFITGSNYGYTF
TRBJ2-5 | TRBV29-1 | NA | CSARGLAGGKIDLETQYF
TRBJ1-1 | TRBV29-1 | once | CSVELGNTEAFF
TRBJ2-7 | TRBV13 | NA | CASSLAQQVEQYF
TRBJ1-1 | TRBV19 | NA | CATRDSPNPLTAFF
TRBJ2-7 | TRBV7-9 | NA | CASSSRDRGYEQYF
TRBJ2-7 | TRBV4-1 | many | CASSQRGLAGEAYEQYF
TRBJ2-5 | TRBV27 | NA | CASKRGIEEETQYF
TRBJ2-1 | TRBV11-3 | NA | CASSTAERARISYNEQFF
TRBJ2-7 | TRBV27 | NA | CASSSNTQGIPYEQYF
TRBJ2-1 | TRBV29-1 | once | CSVELQLTYNEQFF
TRBJ2-1 | TRBV29-1 | NA | CSVVFGGPSNEQFF
TRBJ1-1 | TRBV12-5 | once | CASGLEGGRTEAFF
TRBJ2-1 | TRBV27 | NA | CASRLTGGDEQFF
TRBJ2-7 | TRBV5-1 | NA | CASSLEDSSGTEQYF
TRBJ2-7 | TRBV28 | NA | CASSGPWTSGSYEQYF
TRBJ2-6 | TRBV10-3 | NA | CAIRLAGDSGGANVLTF
TRBJ2-1 | TRBV27 | NA | CASSLGTRGYNEQFF